The rows below give T cell receptor beta chains drawn from one sample of a study of a mutant IDH1 vaccine in newly diagnosed glioma. These TCRs are of unknown antigen specificity. Sequencing used immunoSEQ multiplex PCR; TCRdb keeps in-frame clones, though not all of them. The sample carries around 33,000 clones, around nine tenths recorded once. The specimen was PBMCs, collected from a glioma patient whose treatment included an IDH1 peptide vaccine. The receptors derive from a woman in her thirties with glioma. Both conserved end residues are part of each CDR3. The D gene is left open where the match is weak. Size values are once, few and many counts, or a class for expanded clones, and some rows have none.

TRBD1,TRBV5-1,.,TRBJ1-2,TGCGCCAGCAGCCCCCGGACAGGTCCGGAGTGGGGCTACACCTTC,CASSPRTGPEWGYTF
.,TRBV19,.,TRBJ1-5,TGTGCCAGTAGTATTGGAGGCAGGCAGGGAAAACCTTCCCAGCATTTT,CASSIGGRQGKPSQHF
TRBD2,TRBV30,.,TRBJ2-7,TGTGCCTGGAGTGTACTAGCGCGCTCCTACGAGCAGTACTTC,CAWSVLARSYEQYF
.,TRBV4-1,.,TRBJ1-6,TGCGCCAGCAGCCACGTCCCGAGCTCCTATAATTCACCCCTCCACTTT,CASSHVPSSYNSPLHF
.,TRBV7-9,.,TRBJ2-7,TGTGCCAGCAGCCCCCCGGCTAGCTCCTACGAGCAGTACTTC,CASSPPASSYEQYF
.,TRBV19,.,TRBJ2-6,TGTGCCAGTAGGGGAACAGGGAAAGGGGCCAACGTCCTGACTTTC,CASRGTGKGANVLTF
.,TRBV29-1,.,TRBJ1-2,TGCAGCGTTGATCAGGGCGCACGGGGCTATGGCTACACCTTC,CSVDQGARGYGYTF
.,TRBV5-1,.,TRBJ1-4,TGCGCCAGCAGCTCCGGACAGCCAACTAATGAAAAACTGTTTTTT,CASSSGQPTNEKLFF
TRBD2,TRBV25-1,.,TRBJ2-5,TGTGCCAGCAGTGCCTGGACTAGCGGGGGGCCGGGGGAGACCCAGTACTTC,CASSAWTSGGPGETQYF
.,TRBV27,once,TRBJ2-2,TGTGCCAGCCGACAGATCTCCGGGGAGCTGTTTTTT,CASRQISGELFF
.,TRBV4-1,.,TRBJ1-2,TGCGCCAGCAGCCAAGCGGGGAACTATGGCTACACCTTC,CASSQAGNYGYTF
.,TRBV6-5,.,TRBJ1-1,TGTGCCAGCGCATTGTGGGGGTCCACTGAAGCTTTCTTT,CASALWGSTEAFF
.,TRBV12-5,.,TRBJ2-4,TGTGCTAGTGGTTTGGCGCGTGAAAACATTCAGTACTTC,CASGLARENIQYF
TRBD1,TRBV9,.,TRBJ2-5,TGTGCCAGCAGCGTAGGGCAGGGGGCGTTCCGAGCTGAAGAGACCCAGTACTTC,CASSVGQGAFRAEETQYF
.,TRBV5-1,.,TRBJ2-7,TGCGCCAGCAGCCTCGGGACACCTTACGAGCAGTACTTC,CASSLGTPYEQYF
.,TRBV5-1,.,TRBJ2-5,TGCGCCAGCAGCTTAGGGGCGGGGGCGCAAGAGACCCAGTACTTC,CASSLGAGAQETQYF
TRBD1,TRBV14,once,TRBJ2-7,TGTGCCAGCAGCTTCGAGACAGGGTCCAACGAGCAGTACTTC,CASSFETGSNEQYF
TRBD2,TRBV2,.,TRBJ2-7,TGTGCCAGCAGGCAGCGGGAGTTTGCCTACGAGCAGTACTTC,CASRQREFAYEQYF
.,TRBV27,.,TRBJ1-6,TGTGCCAGCAGTGACAGGAGTTATAATTCACCCCTCCACTTT,CASSDRSYNSPLHF
.,TRBV25-1,.,TRBJ2-3,TGTGCCAGCAGTACCTCCTTGAGGGATACGCAGTATTTT,CASSTSLRDTQYF
TRBD1,TRBV7-9,.,TRBJ2-7,TGTGCCAGCAGCCGGGACAGGGTTAACTACGAGCAGTACTTC,CASSRDRVNYEQYF
.,TRBV19,.,TRBJ1-4,TGTGCCAGTAGTATAGCCTACAACCAACTGTTTTTT,CASSIAYNQLFF
.,TRBV29-1,.,TRBJ1-1,TGCAGCGTGGGACTTACCAACACTGAAGCTTTCTTT,CSVGLTNTEAFF
.,TRBV29-1,.,TRBJ2-7,TGCAGCGTTGTCGGGACCCAGACCTACGAGCAGTACTTC,CSVVGTQTYEQYF
.,TRBV10-1,.,TRBJ2-1,TGCGCCAGCAGTGGGGGCGGAGGACAAAGAAATGAGCAGTTCTTC,CASSGGGGQRNEQFF
.,TRBV4-2,.,TRBJ1-4,TGTGCCAGCAGCCTCTTGGGTGAAAAACTGTTTTTT,CASSLLGEKLFF
.,TRBV5-4,.,TRBJ2-5,TGTGCCAGCAGCTTGTCTGCAGCTCAAGAGACCCAGTACTTC,CASSLSAAQETQYF
.,TRBV9,once,TRBJ2-3,TGTGCCAGCAGCGACTTCAGGGGAAATACGCAGTATTTT,CASSDFRGNTQYF
.,TRBV7-9,.,TRBJ2-5,TGTGCCAGTTCCTTAATCAGTAGACAAGAGACCCAGTACTTC,CASSLISRQETQYF
.,TRBV7-9,.,TRBJ1-2,TGTGCCAGCAGCGAGATGGGGGGTAACTATGGCTACACCTTC,CASSEMGGNYGYTF
.,TRBV18,.,TRBJ1-6,TGTGCCAGCGCCACCGGTTCGGGGGCCAATAATTCACCCCTCCACTTT,CASATGSGANNSPLHF
TRBD2,TRBV2,.,TRBJ2-3,TGTGCCAGCAGTGTGGGGGCCGGGATGGGACTAGGGAGCACAGATACGCAGTATTTT,CASSVGAGMGLGSTDTQYF
.,TRBV7-9,.,TRBJ2-1,TGTGCCAGCAGACCACAGGGAAGCGGCTCCTACAATGAGCAGTTCTTC,CASRPQGSGSYNEQFF
.,TRBV5-1,.,TRBJ2-7,TGCGCCAGCAGCTTGGCCGCAGGGACCTCCTACGAGCAGTACTTC,CASSLAAGTSYEQYF
.,TRBV19,.,TRBJ1-1,TGTGCCAGTAGTATAGACCGGGGCGAGGCTTTCTTT,CASSIDRGEAFF
.,TRBV7-9,once,TRBJ2-2,TGTGCCAGCACCTCTCTAGGGCTCACCGGGGAGCTGTTTTTT,CASTSLGLTGELFF
.,TRBV4-1,.,TRBJ1-1,TGCGCCAGCAGCCAAGGCGGAGGGTTCCAGACTGAAGCTTTCTTT,CASSQGGGFQTEAFF
.,TRBV11-1,.,TRBJ1-1,TGTGCCAGCAGCTGGCGAGGGGAAGCTTTCTTT,CASSWRGEAFF